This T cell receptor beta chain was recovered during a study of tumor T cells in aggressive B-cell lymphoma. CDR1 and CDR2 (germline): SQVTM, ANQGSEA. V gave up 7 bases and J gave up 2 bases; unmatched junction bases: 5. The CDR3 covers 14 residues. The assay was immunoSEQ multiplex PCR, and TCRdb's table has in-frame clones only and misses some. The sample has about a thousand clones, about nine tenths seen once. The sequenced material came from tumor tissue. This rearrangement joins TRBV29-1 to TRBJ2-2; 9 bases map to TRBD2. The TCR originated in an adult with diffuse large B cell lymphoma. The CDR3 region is CSAKTSGNTGELFF. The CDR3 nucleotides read TGCAGCGCCAAGACTAGCGGTAACACCGGGGAGCTGTTTTTT.